The T cell receptor beta chain under discussion was sequenced for a study of human T cells and chemical hapten exposure. Study as a whole: Small discrepancies in pooled library volume mainly accounted for the varying TCR yields per sample.

Germline lookup yields CDR1 MNHEY and CDR2 SVGAGI. The CDR3 runs to 16 residues. Deletions cut 4 bases from V and 1 base from J, with 15 bases between. Study-wide findings and caveats: Counts of expanded TCRs at PT1 were positively correlated with patch test score.

This clonotype turned up a few times. What it recognizes is unknown. Time point of the sample: pre-sensitization, week 0. Treatment reported: therapeutic diphenylcyclopropenone sensitization with weekly scalp DPC. Blood draws came before every patch-test application. The authors extracted total RNA from unfractionated whole blood. In TCRdb, the RACE reads were re-called with MiXCR into one record per CDR3 protein. The sample gives some 400,000 distinct CDR3 sequences, roughly 4.6% of which show up once; around 2.6% is in the top ten. Specimen: whole blood, collected in connection with sensitization to the hapten diphenylcyclopropenone (DPC). J is TRBJ2-3 and V is TRBV6-5, with TRBD2 as a possible D gene (7 bases). The receptor's source is a woman between 50 and 59 years old with alopecia areata. Some clones in this sample may be carry-over from other donors' samples. CDR3 in amino acids: CASSWGGAHGTDTQYF. CDR3 DNA sequence: TGTGCCAGCAGTTGGGGGGGGGCCCATGGCACAGATACGCAGTATTTT.